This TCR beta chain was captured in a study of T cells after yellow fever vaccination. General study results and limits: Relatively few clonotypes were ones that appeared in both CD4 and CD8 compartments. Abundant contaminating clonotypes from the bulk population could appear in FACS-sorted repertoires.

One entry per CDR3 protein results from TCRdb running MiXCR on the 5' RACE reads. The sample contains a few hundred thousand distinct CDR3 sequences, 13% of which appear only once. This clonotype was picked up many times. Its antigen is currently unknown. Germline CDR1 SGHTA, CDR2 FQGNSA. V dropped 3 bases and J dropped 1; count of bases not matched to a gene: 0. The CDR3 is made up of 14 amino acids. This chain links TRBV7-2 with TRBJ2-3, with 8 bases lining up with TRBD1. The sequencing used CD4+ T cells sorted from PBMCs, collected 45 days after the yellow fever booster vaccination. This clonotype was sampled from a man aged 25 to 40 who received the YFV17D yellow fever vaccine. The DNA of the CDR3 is TGTGCCAGCAGCTTGGGACAGGGCACAGATACGCAGTATTTT. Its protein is CASSLGQGTDTQYF.